This T cell receptor beta chain stems from a study of T-cell memory formation after mild COVID-19. The CDR3 runs to 19 residues. Germline loops: CDR1 SEHNR, CDR2 FQNEAQ (reference sequence). The V and J ends lost 4 bases and 1 base, in that order; junction bases with no gene match: 16. TCRdb reprocessed the 5' RACE reads with MiXCR, giving one entry per CDR3 protein. The table has around 390,000 distinct CDR3 sequences, about 17% seen once. The sample comprised PBMCs or a T cell subset sorted from them (not recorded which). The chain combines TRBV7-9 with TRBJ2-7, with 10 bases identical to TRBD1. The TCR comes from a man younger than 35 who had mild COVID-19 (a few samples of this study predate the infection). Cell type and time point are not known. The CDR3 protein is CASSYSGTGVRSGSYEQYF. CDR3 nucleotide sequence: TGTGCCAGCAGCTATAGCGGGACAGGGGTTCGGTCCGGATCCTACGAGCAGTACTTC.